The T cell receptor beta chain under discussion was sequenced for a study of T-cell memory formation after mild COVID-19. About the study: Among the donors, TCR clusters were largely specific to each donor.

5'RACE, which relied on constant-segment primers, yielded TCR alpha and TCR beta cDNA libraries carrying sample barcodes and UMIs. TCRdb reprocessed the 5' RACE reads via MiXCR and lists one record per CDR3 protein. The sample lists around 130,000 distinct CDR3 sequences; around 14% were seen once. The germline V and J ends were trimmed by 5 bases and 5 bases, with 10 bases remaining between them. The CDR3 consists of 12 residues. CDR1 DFQATT and CDR2 SNEGSKA come from the germline V gene (reference sequence). The sample comprised PBMCs or a T cell subset sorted from them (not recorded which). This sequence joins TRBV20-1 and TRBJ1-5; D might be TRBD1 (5 bases). This receptor was identified in an adult woman who had mild COVID-19 (a few samples of this study predate the infection). Cell type and time point are not known. The DNA of the CDR3 is TGCAGTGCTTCCGACAGTTATCAGCCCCAGCATTTT. Encoded protein: CSASDSYQPQHF.